The 2 T cell receptor beta chains listed next were all sequenced from one sample in a study of blood T cell repertoires in COVID-19. The protocol was immunoSEQ multiplex PCR, while the TCRdb copy is restricted to in-frame clones and leaves out a portion. Counted here are more than 200,000 clones, 65% to 80% occurring once; the ten biggest clones make up roughly 4%. The sample was peripheral blood. The receptors derive from a woman between 40 and 50 years old with active or convalescent COVID-19.

This sequence joins TRBV19 and TRBJ1-4; D gene ambiguous. The CDR3 runs 14 residues. Germline loops: CDR1 LNHDA, CDR2 SQIVND (reference sequence). V lost 2 bases and J 8 bases, leaving 12 bases between the germline ends. The CDR3 loop is CASSINSAGEKLFF. Written as DNA, the CDR3 is TGTGCCAGTAGTATAAACAGTGCGGGCGAAAAACTGTTTTTT.

The chain couples TRBV5-1 to TRBJ1-4; D perhaps matches TRBD1 (6 bases). The V end was cut by 4 bases, the J end by 1 base, with 14 bases between. Germline V lookup: CDR1 SGHRS, CDR2 YFSETQ. The length of the CDR3 is 16 residues. The CDR3 DNA reads as TGCGCCAGCAGCGACAGGCGTGACAGAACTAATGAAAAACTGTTTTTT. Its protein product is CASSDRRDRTNEKLFF.